The source of this T cell receptor (beta chain) is a study of OX40 agonist ivuxolimab in advanced cancers. Study details: Averaging roughly 60 years in age, with a range of about 23 to 80, the cohort was 80% to 90% male. A partial response was reached by three patients: one with hepatocellular carcinoma and two with cutaneous melanoma. Findings and caveats of the study: On average, a greater number of expanded clones characterised CD8+ T cells relative to CD4+. At 0.1 to 3.0 mg/kg and by week 6, clonal expansion occurred in CD4+ and CD8+ blood T cells.

The germline V gene has CDR1 ENHRY and CDR2 SYGVKD. The CDR3 is 12 amino acids. Germline trimming cut 11 bases from V and 8 bases from J; bases unmatched to any gene: 11. Libraries were prepared by immunoSEQ multiplex PCR; TCRdb keeps only in-frame clonotypes and omits some of them. The sample lists about 100,000 clones; 90% were seen once. With regard to this clone: The antigen remains undetermined.

The rearrangement joins TRBV10-3 to TRBJ1-2, with TRBD1 identical over 7 bases. The source of this sequence is an adult with an advanced solid tumor such as melanoma, head and neck, liver or kidney cancer. The input for sequencing was CD4+ or CD8+ T cells sorted from blood, taken in a trial of the OX40 agonist ivuxolimab. In DNA, the CDR3 is TGTGCCTCTGACCCAGGGGGTCGGGGCTACACCTTC. Translating it yields CASDPGGRGYTF.